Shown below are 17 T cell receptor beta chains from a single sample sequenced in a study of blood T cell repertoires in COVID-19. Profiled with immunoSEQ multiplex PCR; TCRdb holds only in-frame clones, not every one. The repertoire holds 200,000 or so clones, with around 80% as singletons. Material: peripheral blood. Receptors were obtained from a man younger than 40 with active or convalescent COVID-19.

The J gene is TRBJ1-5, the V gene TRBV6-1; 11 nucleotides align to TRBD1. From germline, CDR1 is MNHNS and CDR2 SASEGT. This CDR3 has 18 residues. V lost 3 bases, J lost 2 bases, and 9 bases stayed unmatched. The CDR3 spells CASSEKGTGGVGNQPQHF. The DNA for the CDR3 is TGTGCCAGCAGTGAGAAGGGGACAGGGGGTGTTGGCAATCAGCCCCAGCATTTT.

The chain's CDR3 is CASIPDKNYGYTF. CDR3 in DNA: TGTGCCAGCATTCCTGACAAGAACTATGGCTACACCTTC. The chain uses TRBV12-3 or TRBV12-4 and TRBJ1-2, with D unclear. CDR3 length: 13 residues. Trimming left V 7 bases short and J 2 bases short, with 11 bases between.

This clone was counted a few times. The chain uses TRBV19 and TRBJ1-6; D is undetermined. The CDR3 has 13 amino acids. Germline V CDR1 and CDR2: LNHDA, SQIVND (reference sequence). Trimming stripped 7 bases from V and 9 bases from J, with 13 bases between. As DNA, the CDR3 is TGTGCCAGTACCCTCCGCGGAGGTTCACCCCTCCACTTT. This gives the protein CASTLRGGSPLHF.

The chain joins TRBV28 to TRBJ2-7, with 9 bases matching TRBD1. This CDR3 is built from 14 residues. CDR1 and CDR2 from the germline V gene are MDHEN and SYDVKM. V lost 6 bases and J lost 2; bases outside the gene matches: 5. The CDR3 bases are TGTGCCAGCAGGGCGGACAGGGGCCCCTACGAGCAGTACGTC. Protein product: CASRADRGPYEQYV.

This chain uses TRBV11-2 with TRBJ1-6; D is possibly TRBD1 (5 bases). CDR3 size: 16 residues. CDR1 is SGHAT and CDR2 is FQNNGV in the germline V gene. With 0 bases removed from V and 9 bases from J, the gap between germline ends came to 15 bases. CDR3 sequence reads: CASSLDHQGRGSPLHF. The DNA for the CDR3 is TGTGCCAGCAGCTTAGATCACCAGGGTAGGGGTTCACCCCTCCACTTT.

CDR3: CACTGTGGVEPQHF. In nucleotides, the CDR3 is TGTGCCTGTACCGGGACAGGGGGCGTGGAGCCCCAGCATTTT. The rearrangement joins TRBV30 to TRBJ1-5, with 12 nucleotides matching TRBD1. J lost 8 bases, V lost 6 bases, and 8 bases had no gene match. The CDR3 contains 14 residues. Germline CDR1 reads GTSNPN; CDR2 reads SVGIG (reference sequence).

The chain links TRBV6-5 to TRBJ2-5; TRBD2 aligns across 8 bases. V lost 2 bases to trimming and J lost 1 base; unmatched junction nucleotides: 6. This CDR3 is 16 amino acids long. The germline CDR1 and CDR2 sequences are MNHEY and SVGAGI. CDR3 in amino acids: CASSYLPGGVQETQYF. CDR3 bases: TGTGCCAGCAGTTACCTACCCGGGGGGGTCCAAGAGACCCAGTACTTC.

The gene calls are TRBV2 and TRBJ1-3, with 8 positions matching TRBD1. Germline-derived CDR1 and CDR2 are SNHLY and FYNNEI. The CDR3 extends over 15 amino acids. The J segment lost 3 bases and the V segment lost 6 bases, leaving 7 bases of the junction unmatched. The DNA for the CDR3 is TGTGCCAGCAGAACCGACAGGGGCGGTGGAAACACCATATATTTT. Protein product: CASRTDRGGGNTIYF.

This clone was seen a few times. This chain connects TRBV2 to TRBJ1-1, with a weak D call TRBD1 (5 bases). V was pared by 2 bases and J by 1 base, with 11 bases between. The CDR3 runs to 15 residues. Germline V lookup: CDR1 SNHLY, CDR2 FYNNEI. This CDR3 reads CASSEPTGKNTEAFF. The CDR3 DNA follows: TGTGCCAGCAGTGAACCCACAGGAAAGAACACTGAAGCTTTCTTT.

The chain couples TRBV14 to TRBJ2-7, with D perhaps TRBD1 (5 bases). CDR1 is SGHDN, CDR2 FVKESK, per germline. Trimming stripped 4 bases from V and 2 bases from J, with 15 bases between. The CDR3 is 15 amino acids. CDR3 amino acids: CASSPQDGRAYEQYF. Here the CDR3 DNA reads TGTGCCAGCAGCCCACAGGACGGTAGAGCCTACGAGCAGTACTTC.

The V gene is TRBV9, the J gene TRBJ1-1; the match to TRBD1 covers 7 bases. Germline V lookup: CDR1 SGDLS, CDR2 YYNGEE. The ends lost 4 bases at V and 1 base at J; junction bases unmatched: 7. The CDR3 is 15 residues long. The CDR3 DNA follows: TGTGCCAGCAGCTCGCGGACAGGAGGGAACACTGAAGCTTTCTTT. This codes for CASSSRTGGNTEAFF.

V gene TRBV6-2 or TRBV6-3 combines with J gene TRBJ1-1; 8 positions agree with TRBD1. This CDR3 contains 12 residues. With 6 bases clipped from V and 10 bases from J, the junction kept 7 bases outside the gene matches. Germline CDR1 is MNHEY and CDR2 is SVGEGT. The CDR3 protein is CASSRQGRGAFF. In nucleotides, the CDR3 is TGTGCCAGCAGCCGACAGGGGCGGGGAGCTTTCTTT.

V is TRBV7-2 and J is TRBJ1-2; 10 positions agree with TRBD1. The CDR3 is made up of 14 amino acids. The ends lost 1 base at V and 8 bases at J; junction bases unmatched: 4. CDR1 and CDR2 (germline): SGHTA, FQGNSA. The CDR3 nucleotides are TGTGCCAGCAGCTTAGGACAGGGGGCGATCGGCTACACCTTC. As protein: CASSLGQGAIGYTF.

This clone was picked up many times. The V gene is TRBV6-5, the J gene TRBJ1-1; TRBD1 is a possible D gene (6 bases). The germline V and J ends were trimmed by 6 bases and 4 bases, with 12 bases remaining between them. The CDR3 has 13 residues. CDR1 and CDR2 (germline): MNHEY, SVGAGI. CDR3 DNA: TGTGCCAGCAGCCCCCAGGGGACCACTGAAGCTTTCTTT. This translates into CASSPQGTTEAFF.

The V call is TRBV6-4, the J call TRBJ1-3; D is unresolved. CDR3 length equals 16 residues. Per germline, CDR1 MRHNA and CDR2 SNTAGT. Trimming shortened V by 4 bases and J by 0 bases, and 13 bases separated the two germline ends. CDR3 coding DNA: TGTGCCAGCAGTGGAGTACGAGGGATCTCTGGAAACACCATATATTTT. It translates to CASSGVRGISGNTIYF.

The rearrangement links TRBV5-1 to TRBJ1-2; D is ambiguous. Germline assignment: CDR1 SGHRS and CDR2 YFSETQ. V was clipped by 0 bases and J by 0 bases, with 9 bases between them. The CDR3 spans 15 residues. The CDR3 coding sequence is TGCGCCAGCAGCTTGGTCGGCGGTACTAACTATGGCTACACCTTC. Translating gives CASSLVGGTNYGYTF.

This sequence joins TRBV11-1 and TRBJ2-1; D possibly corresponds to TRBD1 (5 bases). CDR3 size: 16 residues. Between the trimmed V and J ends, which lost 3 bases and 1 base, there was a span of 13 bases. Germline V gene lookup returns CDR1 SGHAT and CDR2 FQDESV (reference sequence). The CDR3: CASSFKGILSYNEQFF. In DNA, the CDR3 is TGTGCCAGCAGCTTTAAGGGGATTTTGTCCTACAATGAGCAGTTCTTC.